In its sample, the clone carrying this T cell receptor (beta chain) was seen a few times. The source of the sample is a study of patients and donors after allogeneic stem cell transplantation. TCRdb recomputed calls from the RT-PCR reads with MiXCR, one row per CDR3 protein. The table records hundreds of thousands of distinct CDR3 sequences, approximately 16% of them present only once. V lost 1 base to trimming and J lost 7 bases, with 11 bases between them. Germline V gene lookup returns CDR1 LGHDT and CDR2 YNNKEL (reference sequence). The CDR3 spans 14 residues. Sequencing was done on a sample of blood, either unsorted or a sorted T cell fraction (not recorded which). This receptor was obtained from a human donor who was either an allogeneic HSCT recipient or a stem cell or donor lymphocyte infusion donor (not recorded which). It is not recorded whose cells these are; they may come from a transplant donor. The rearrangement joins TRBV3-1 to TRBJ2-1; D remains unclear. CDR3 amino acids: CASSQGFSINEQFF. The CDR3 DNA follows: TGTGCCAGCAGCCAAGGCTTCTCGATTAATGAGCAGTTCTTC.